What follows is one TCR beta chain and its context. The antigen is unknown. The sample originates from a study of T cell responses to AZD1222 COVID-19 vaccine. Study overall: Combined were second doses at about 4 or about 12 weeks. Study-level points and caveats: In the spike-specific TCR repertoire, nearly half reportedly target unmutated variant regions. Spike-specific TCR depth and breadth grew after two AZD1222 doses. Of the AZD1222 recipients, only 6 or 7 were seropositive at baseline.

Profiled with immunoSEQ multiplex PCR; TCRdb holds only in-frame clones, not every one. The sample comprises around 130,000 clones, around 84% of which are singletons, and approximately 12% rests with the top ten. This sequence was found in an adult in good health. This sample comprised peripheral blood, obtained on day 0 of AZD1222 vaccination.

The CDR3 coding sequence is TGTGCCAGCAGTCCCGGACCGAGGGACTATGGCTACACCTTC. It codes for CASSPGPRDYGYTF. The gene calls are TRBV5-5 and TRBJ1-2; D is undetermined. Trimming pared 5 bases from V and 3 bases from J, leaving 14 bases between. This CDR3 comprises 14 residues. CDR1 is SGHKS and CDR2 is YYEKEE in the germline V gene (reference sequence). The whole variable domain, filled in from reference TRBV5-5 and TRBJ1-2, reads DAGVTQSPTHLIKTRGQQVTLRCSPISGHKSVSWYQQVLGQGPQFIFQYYEKEERGRGNFPDRFSARQFPNYSSELNVNALLLGDSALYLCASSPGPRDYGYTFGSGTRLTVV.